One and the same sample provided the 24 T cell receptor beta chains below, sequenced in a study of molecular identifiers for immune sequencing clone quantification. MiXCR was run by TCRdb on the PCR reads, yielding one entry per CDR3 protein. The sample lists about half a million distinct CDR3 sequences; about 21% were seen once. Sequencing input: naive CD8+ T cells from blood, with Jurkat cell RNA spiked in. The subset: FACS-sorted CD8+CD4-CCR7+CD45RA+ naive T cells. Source of these receptors: a human donor in good health. Some libraries in this study had Jurkat cell RNA spiked in.

The chain joins TRBV27 to TRBJ2-2, with 7 bases identical to TRBD1. J gave up 7 bases and V 4 bases, and 9 bases lay outside the gene matches. The germline V gene has CDR1 MNHEY and CDR2 SMNVEV (reference sequence). The CDR3 totals 15 residues. CDR3 nucleotides: TGTGCCAGCAGTTACTCGACAGGGTGGGGCGGGGAGCTGTTTTTT. Protein product: CASSYSTGWGGELFF.

This clonotype was found many times. This chain connects TRBV28 to TRBJ1-1; D gene ambiguous. CDR1 and CDR2 from the germline V gene are MDHEN and SYDVKM. CDR3 length: 12 residues. Trimming cost V 2 bases and J 5 bases, with 6 bases left between them. The CDR3 protein is CASSLDGTEAFF. In DNA, the CDR3 is TGTGCCAGCAGTTTAGATGGTACTGAAGCTTTCTTT.

Notes on this clonotype: This may be a read error: a much more frequent sequence differs by one nucleotide. V and J are TRBV5-1 and TRBJ1-1; D ambiguous. Germline V gene sequence: CDR1 SGHRS, CDR2 YFSETQ. The V end was cut by 4 bases, the J end by 3 bases, with 19 bases between. The CDR3 extends over 16 amino acids. This CDR3 reads CASSPREINLDTEAFF. The CDR3 DNA sequence: TGCGCCAGCAGCCCGAGGGAGATTAATTTGGACACTGAAGCTTTCTTT.

V and J are TRBV2 and TRBJ2-1, with 11 bases matching TRBD2. The CDR3 is made up of 15 amino acids. The V gene's germline CDR1 is SNHLY and CDR2 FYNNEI. The V and J ends lost 7 bases and 9 bases, in that order; junction bases with no gene match: 11. The CDR3 bases are TGTGCCAGCATTTTTGTTACTAGCGGGAGTGGTGAGCAGTTCTTC. It is translated as CASIFVTSGSGEQFF. The complete variable domain, with remaining parts taken from reference TRBV2 and TRBJ2-1, reads EPEVTQTPSHQVTQMGQEVILRCVPISNHLYFYWYRQILGQKVEFLVSFYNNEISEKSEIFDDQFSVERPDGSNFTLKIRSTKLEDSAMYFCASIFVTSGSGEQFFGPGTRLTVL.

This chain connects TRBV6-2 or TRBV6-3 to TRBJ1-1, with TRBD1 matching 9 bases. The CDR3 consists of 15 residues. CDR1 MNHEY and CDR2 SVGEGT come from the germline V gene. V gave up 11 bases and J gave up 1 base; unmatched junction bases: 11. The CDR3 DNA follows: TGTGCCGGAGCGCCAGACAGGGGGGCGAACACTGAAGCTTTCTTT. Protein sequence: CAGAPDRGANTEAFF.

This clonotype was found a few times. The chain has TRBV4-1 and TRBJ2-7; the match to TRBD1 covers 9 bases. The V and J ends lost 4 bases and 3 bases, in that order; junction bases with no gene match: 7. The CDR3 is 15 residues long. Germline V lookup: CDR1 MGHRA, CDR2 YSYEKL. Here the CDR3 reads CASSPLQGQGYEQYF. In nucleotides, the CDR3 is TGCGCCAGCAGCCCCCTACAGGGACAGGGCTACGAGCAGTACTTC.

In this sample, this clonotype turned up a few times. The V gene is TRBV19, the J gene TRBJ2-1; no clear D. The CDR3 runs 14 residues. Germline V lookup: CDR1 LNHDA, CDR2 SQIVND (reference sequence). With 3 bases removed from V and 3 bases from J, the gap between germline ends came to 9 bases. The CDR3 coding sequence is TGTGCCAGTAGTATTATTAGCTTCTACAATGAGCAGTTCTTC. Translated, it gives CASSIISFYNEQFF.

V usage is TRBV27 and J usage is TRBJ1-5; weak D call: TRBD1 (5 bases). This CDR3 comprises 16 residues. V gave up 1 base and J gave up 1 base, with 11 bases separating them. Looked up from germline, CDR1 is MNHEY and CDR2 is SMNVEV (reference sequence). CDR3 bases: TGTGCCAGCAGTTTATTGGGGGGGAGAAGCAATCAGCCCCAGCATTTT. It encodes CASSLLGGRSNQPQHF.

This rearrangement joins TRBV20-1 to TRBJ2-3, with 16 bases that match TRBD2. Germline loops: CDR1 DFQATT, CDR2 SNEGSKA (reference sequence). Losses at the gene ends were 0 bases for V and 8 bases for J; bases not matched to a gene: 5. The CDR3 runs to 16 residues. CDR3: CSAREGGLAGGTTQYF. CDR3 DNA sequence: TGCAGTGCTAGAGAGGGGGGACTAGCGGGAGGGACTACGCAGTATTTT.

This clonotype was seen at least ten times. This sequence joins TRBV6-5 and TRBJ2-7; 8 nucleotides agree with TRBD2. CDR3 length equals 17 residues. Germline CDR1 reads MNHEY; CDR2 reads SVGAGI. J lost 2 bases, V lost 10 bases, and 19 bases had no gene match. This CDR3 is CANPRDIAGGATYEQYF. CDR3 in DNA: TGTGCCAACCCTCGGGACATCGCGGGGGGCGCAACCTACGAGCAGTACTTC.

In this sample, this clonotype turned up a few times. CDR3 in DNA: TGTGCCAGCAGTTATGGCCGGGGGACTGAAGCTTTCTTT. Amino acids: CASSYGRGTEAFF. This rearrangement joins TRBV6-2 or TRBV6-3 to TRBJ1-1, with a possible D match to TRBD1 (5 bases). CDR3 length equals 13 residues. The germline V gene has CDR1 MNHEY and CDR2 SVGEGT. The V and J ends lost 3 bases and 5 bases respectively, with 10 bases between them.

The chain carries TRBV20-1 and TRBJ2-1, with TRBD1 as a possible D gene (6 bases). Germline CDR1 DFQATT, CDR2 SNEGSKA (reference sequence). The CDR3 runs to 14 residues. V lost 5 bases and J lost 1, with 12 bases in between. The CDR3 DNA reads as TGCAGTGCTCTTGGGGGCGATTCCTACAATGAGCAGTTCTTC. Amino acids: CSALGGDSYNEQFF.

The rearrangement joins TRBV4-1 to TRBJ1-5; D not resolved. V lost 0 bases and J lost 7, with 10 bases in between. The length of the CDR3 is 14 residues. Germline loops: CDR1 MGHRA, CDR2 YSYEKL. The CDR3 nucleotides read TGCGCCAGCAGCCAAGACGGGAGGAGCCAGCCCCAGCATTTT. It encodes CASSQDGRSQPQHF.

There are many counts of this clonotype. The V gene is TRBV13, the J gene TRBJ1-5, with a tentative D call TRBD1 (5 bases). V was trimmed by 6 bases and J by 9 bases, leaving 12 bases between them. Germline V gene data show CDR1 as PRHDT and CDR2 as FYEKMQ (reference sequence). The CDR3 sequence is 12 residues long. The CDR3 DNA follows: TGTGCCAGCAGTTTCCTCCAGGGGCCCCAGCATTTT. Protein: CASSFLQGPQHF.

As to this clonotype: This could be a read error, since a much larger clone is one nucleotide away. This chain joins TRBV6-5 and TRBJ2-1, with D perhaps TRBD1 (6 bases). The CDR3 is 14 amino acids. Looked up from germline, CDR1 is MNHEY and CDR2 is SVGAGI. The DNA for the CDR3 is TGTACCAGCAGTTTACAGGGTTTCTACAATGAGCAGTTCTTC. Amino acids: CTSSLQGFYNEQFF.

This clonotype showed up many times. V usage is TRBV27 and J usage is TRBJ2-5; no firm D call. The germline V gene encodes CDR1 MNHEY and CDR2 SMNVEV (reference sequence). Trimming took 5 bases from V and 2 from J, leaving 9 bases between them. CDR3 size: 13 residues. CDR3: CASSPLGQETQYF. In DNA, the CDR3 is TGTGCCAGCAGTCCGCTCGGGCAAGAGACCCAGTACTTC.

CDR3: CATSRGAGLAGAFQETQYF. The CDR3 DNA reads TGTGCCACCAGCAGAGGGGCGGGACTAGCGGGGGCCTTCCAAGAGACCCAGTACTTC. The chain combines TRBV15 with TRBJ2-5; 14 bases agree with TRBD2. In germline, CDR1 is LNHNV, CDR2 YYDKDF (reference sequence). CDR3 length: 19 amino acids. The V gene end was trimmed by 1 base and the J gene end by 1 base; junction bases not matched to a gene: 8.

Worth noting for this clonotype: Possible read error: a much larger clone is one base away. CDR3 DNA: TGTGCCAGCAGTTACATCGTTGGAAGGGGCGATGAGCAGTTCTTC. Encoded protein: CASSYIVGRGDEQFF. The gene calls are TRBV6-5 and TRBJ2-1; a possible D gene is TRBD1 (5 bases). Germline-derived CDR1 and CDR2 are MNHEY and SVGAGI. V was trimmed by 2 bases and J by 8 bases, leaving 16 bases between them. The CDR3 length is 15 residues.

Comments on this clonotype: With a much larger clone just one base away, this may be a read error. The CDR3 DNA reads as TGTGCCAGCACCGCCATACTGAACCGTGAAGAACTGTTTTTT. Amino acid sequence: CASTAILNREELFF. The rearrangement joins TRBV7-9 to TRBJ1-4, with no clear D. This CDR3 contains 14 residues. CDR1 is SEHNR, CDR2 FQNEAQ, per germline (reference sequence).

This clonotype has ten or more counts. The rearrangement joins TRBV9 to TRBJ1-1, with 8 nucleotides matching TRBD1. V lost 4 bases, J lost 6 bases, and 14 bases stayed unmatched. Germline V lookup: CDR1 SGDLS, CDR2 YYNGEE. The CDR3 loop spans 16 amino acids. CDR3 loop: CASSPPARGLGAEAFF. The CDR3 DNA sequence: TGTGCCAGCAGCCCCCCGGCCAGGGGGCTTGGGGCTGAAGCTTTCTTT. Full variable domain (outside the CDR3, taken from reference TRBV9 and TRBJ1-1): DSGVTQTPKHLITATGQRVTLRCSPRSGDLSVYWYQQSLDQGLQFLIQYYNGEERAKGNILERFSAQQFPDLHSELNLSSLELGDSALYFCASSPPARGLGAEAFFGQGTRLTVV.

This clonotype was recorded many times. The V call is TRBV29-1, the J call TRBJ2-7; 7 bases fit TRBD2. The CDR3 covers 15 residues. V gave up 4 bases and J gave up 2 bases; unmatched junction bases: 11. CDR1 and CDR2 (germline): SQVTM, ANQGSEA. The CDR3 region is CSVVGLGEGPYEQYF. DNA of the CDR3: TGCAGCGTTGTGGGGCTCGGGGAGGGCCCCTACGAGCAGTACTTC.

In nucleotides, the CDR3 is TGTGCCAGCAGCCCTATGAACCCGGCCCCCCTCGAGCAGTACTTC. The encoded protein is CASSPMNPAPLEQYF. The rearrangement links TRBV7-2 to TRBJ2-7; no clear D. The CDR3 is made up of 15 amino acids. The germline V gene encodes CDR1 SGHTA and CDR2 FQGNSA. The germline V and J ends were trimmed by 5 bases and 6 bases, with 20 bases remaining between them.

This clonotype was seen a few times. At one end, the junction sequence differs from germline, possibly due to a read error. This chain links TRBV10-1 with TRBJ2-4; unclear D gene. Germline lookup yields CDR1 WNHNN and CDR2 SYGVQD (reference sequence). The CDR3 contains 15 residues. In DNA, the CDR3 is TGCGCCAGCAGTGATGACCCCGTAGCCAAAAACATTCTGTACTTC. This encodes CASSDDPVAKNILYF.

A few counts support this clonotype. This chain connects TRBV7-9 to TRBJ2-1; D possibly corresponds to TRBD2 (6 bases). The CDR3 is 11 amino acids. Trimming removed 11 bases at V and 7 bases at J, with 12 bases between. Germline V CDR1 and CDR2: SEHNR, FQNEAQ (reference sequence). The CDR3 sequence: CAHIGGNEQFF. DNA for the CDR3: TGTGCCCACATCGGGGGTAATGAGCAGTTCTTC.